This paragraph covers one T cell receptor (beta chain) sequence. This clone's antigen is unknown. No clone much larger than this one lies a single base away; base qualities are absent. The library was prepared using the immunoSEQ multiplex PCR assay. The multiplex PCR relied on a mix of 60 forward primers for TCR Vbeta segments and 13 reverse primers for TCR Jbeta segments. The CDR3 region of rearranged TCR beta genes was amplified from genomic DNA with a multiplex PCR assay. The amplified TCR beta libraries were sequenced on the Illumina HiSeq System as 87-base-pair reads. The paper's processing steps were these. A later analysis counted about 82 million unique TCR beta chains across the 690 or so repertoires, and some 11 million of these chains were shared by at least two donors. Raw reads were error-corrected and collapsed into unique sequences by a nearest-neighbor algorithm in which closely related sequences were merged to remove PCR and sequencing errors. V, D and J gene segments were assigned by aligning CDR3 sequences to IMGT reference sequences. For a sequence to be retained, a match of at least six nucleotides was required to both a V gene segment and a J gene segment. Rearrangements were classified as productive when the CDR3 lacked stop codons and remained in frame with V and J, and all other rearrangements were classified as non-productive. Following IMGT convention, CDR3 was defined as the stretch from the second conserved V-encoded cysteine up to the conserved J-encoded phenylalanine. In an earlier analysis of more than 550 of the donors, sequences lacking an unambiguous match to a single V gene segment were excluded. In an earlier analysis of around 590 of the donors, a V segment was called functional when productive rearrangements were above 56.7%, and segregating when the standard deviation between donors exceeded 5%. A statistical classification framework was developed to diagnose cytomegalovirus status using the catalog of TCR beta chain sequences. In a later analysis, V and J genes were assigned by comparing TCR nucleotide sequences against IMGT/GENE-DB human TR gene sequences. Using the TCRdist pipeline, a later analysis assigned CDR3 sequences along with most-parsimonious VDJ recombination scenarios. In a later analysis, each TCR beta chain was defined by its CDR3 amino acid sequence together with its V-gene family, and reads without a unique V-gene family were excluded. To address suspected cross-contamination and a sequencing artifact, a later analysis removed 550 to 750 highly shared, low-generation-probability nucleotide sequences. In a later analysis, a clonal expansion index for each public chain was calculated from normalized within-repertoire ranks of inferred template counts. Generation probabilities in a later analysis came from a VDJ recombination model fitted to out-of-frame rearrangements, and those results were checked against IGoR. Hypergeometric tests were used in a later analysis to score TCR-TCR, TCR-HLA and TCR-CMV co-occurrence, with a repertoire-size bias correction applied to the TCR pairs. False discovery rates were estimated in a later analysis by permuting HLA or CMV assignments 20 times. In a later analysis, co-occurring TCRs were grouped using DBSCAN, with TCRdist sequence similarity added in when clustering inside HLA-allele-positive subsets. Co-occurrence clustering excluded repertoires with fewer than 30,000 or more than 120,000 public chains, plus five with anomalous nucleotide sharing. Not all clones reach the TCRdb copy of this immuneACCESS table, which keeps in-frame sequences only. Checked studies attribute under half of the gap to unresolved V genes and leave the rest unexplained. D and trimming come from the DNA, and the V and J calls and clone size come from that table. The sample yields 150,000 to 200,000 clones; more than 70% were counted once. 3.1% of the sample rests with the top ten.

This specimen belongs to a study of cytomegalovirus exposure and HLA in healthy donors (dated by TCRdb to about 2017). Regarding the complete study: An earlier analysis of about 530 of the donors reported over 250 Gb of sequence data and approximately 120 million unique TCR beta sequences obtained from approximately 180 million T cells. An early release covering roughly 640 HLA-typed donors comprised roughly 300 gigabases of sequencing data and some 79 million unique TCR sequences. Among the approximately 420 genotyped donors, around 81% belonged to the genetic ancestry cluster associated with self-reported Caucasian donors. The study aimed to test whether cataloging public T cell receptors could reveal signatures of past pathogen exposure. The T cell repertoires of 666 subjects were profiled by immunosequencing and related to cytomegalovirus serostatus. A separate validation cohort of 90 to 150 different subjects was used in addition to the roughly 670-subject first cohort. To predict cytomegalovirus infection status, the study brought together high-throughput TCR immunosequencing, statistical association of individual TCRs with disease status, and machine learning. In a later analysis, previously published TCR beta repertoires from about 640 donors were re-analyzed and high-resolution HLA genotyping was added so that TCR occurrence patterns could be studied. Rather than using new phenotypic data, the later analysis identified candidate immune exposures from TCR beta sequences and from how often those sequences occurred across donors. To decide whether each TCR beta V gene segment behaved as functional or pseudogenic, an earlier analysis of approximately 590 of the donors relied on high-throughput TCR beta sequencing. Alongside the repertoire data, information on donor age, sex, ethnicity and CMV serostatus was compiled. A later genetic analysis took genome-wide SNP genotypes for about 55% of the 666 donors and used that subset as a discovery cohort. All discovery cohort repertoires had been generated using a single sequencing platform. Both class I and class II loci were covered by HLA typing, at four-digit resolution. The number of donors typed differed by locus, with about 629-630 for A, B, C, DRB1 and DQB1, roughly 520 for DQA1, approximately 570 for DPA1, and under 490 for DPB1. Several DR-DQ haplotypes were handled as single units for association and clustering, since linkage in the cohort was strong. On average, around 200,000 unique TCR beta nucleotide sequences were sequenced per donor among about 400 genotyped donors of the cohort, with approximately 18% of those sequences being non-productive.

General findings and caveats noted by the study authors: The classifier was reported to diagnose cytomegalovirus status with high specificity and sensitivity in both the original and validation cohorts. Because some donors lacked HLA typing at each locus, the association tests relied only on the typed subset. The study gave a list of more than 150 TCR beta chains associated with cytomegalovirus. Correlated functional status among segregating V segments might reflect linkage disequilibrium, but an unknown experimental factor could not be ruled out. A later genetic analysis associated a missense DCLRE1C variant with V-gene and J-gene trimming of TCR beta chains, and an independent cohort replicated the association. A few of the identified cytomegalovirus-associated TCR beta chains were confirmed in vitro to be specific for cytomegalovirus antigens. A cluster of highly shared sequence variants was judged likely to represent a technical artifact of the sequencing pipeline. At a false discovery rate of 0.05, a later analysis linked about 17,000 TCR beta sequences to specific HLA alleles. Assigning TCR associations to individual alleles was difficult when HLA alleles, especially DR and DQ, strongly co-occurred. In a later analysis, HLA-associated TCR beta chains were found to be more clonally expanded and to have lower generation probabilities than equally common non-associated chains. According to a later analysis, parvovirus B19, influenza, CMV and Epstein-Barr virus appeared linked to several top co-occurrence clusters. In a later analysis, most CMV-associated TCR beta chains were found to appear HLA-restricted, with HLA associations seemingly driven largely by CMV exposure. The cohort was sequenced for TCR beta chains only, and without alpha or paired-chain data the features that could be detected were limited. According to the authors, the approach could potentially be generalized to other disease states and immunological phenotypes. Sequencing depth was assumed to be roughly uniform across donors in the presence/absence analyses, though that assumption may not hold. According to a later genetic analysis, donors in an Asian-associated ancestry cluster had fewer N-insertions in productive TCRs than the approximately 700-donor mean. A later analysis found that TCR association rates varied across HLA loci, with DRB1 alleles showing the most associated TCRs and HLA-C alleles the fewest. Because counts were too low, seventeen rarely observed V segments, including chromosome 9 orphons, were left out of the earlier analysis of 587 of the donors. In an earlier analysis of 500 to 650 of the donors, most TCR beta V segments appeared in productive rearrangements about 87% or about 30% of the time, broadly matching IMGT annotations. Across donors, most TCR sequences were observed very rarely, whereas some public TCRs were present in many individuals. A further reported finding was that TCR beta sequences accurately predicted the HLA-A and HLA-B alleles for most subjects in the first cohort. The only immune exposure information available for the cohort was CMV serostatus.

The cohort consisted of fewer than 700 healthy bone marrow donors. At the time of sampling, all cohort members were nominally healthy, though unrecorded immune exposures were likely present. The donor was CMV seronegative and belonged to the group of around 400 seronegative cohort members. A peripheral blood sample was provided by each donor, and peripheral blood mononuclear cells were used for TCR beta sequencing. Genomic DNA extraction from the blood cell samples was performed with the Qiagen DNeasy Blood Extraction Kit. The clonotype comes from a male donor in good health and CMV-seronegative. The sample comprised PBMCs.

CDR3 protein: CASGWGGAGADTQYF. Read as DNA, the sequence is TGTGCTAGTGGTTGGGGTGGAGCGGGAGCAGATACGCAGTATTTT. The chain uses TRBV12-5 and TRBJ2-3; 8 central nucleotides agree with TRBD2. From its cysteine to its phenylalanine, the CDR3 spans 15 amino acids. Of all the DNA, just the CDR3 is kept, 45 bases in frame from base 1. V is cut back by 4 bases and J by 4 bases, with 7 bases in the junction unmatched. CDR1 and CDR2 are read off the germline V gene as LGHNT and FRNRAP. The full variable domain, with segments outside the CDR3 supplied by the reference TRBV12-5 and TRBJ2-3 proteins, appears as DARVTQTPRHKVTEMGQEVTMRCQPILGHNTVFWYRQTMMQGLELLAYFRNRAPLDDSGMPKDRFSAEMPDATLATLKIQPSEPRDSAVYFCASGWGGAGADTQYFGPGTRLTVL.